The 29 T cell receptor beta chains listed next were all sequenced from one sample in a study of vaccination and CD4 T cells after COVID-19. Their antigen targets remain unknown. An Oncomine TCR Beta short-read assay was used to sequence the DNA from cultured CD4+ T cells. MiXCR was run by TCRdb on the PCR reads, yielding one entry per CDR3 protein. The sample includes 15,000 or so distinct CDR3 sequences, around 30% of them seen just once. As for treatment: roughly 10-day PBMC culture with coronavirus spike peptide pools or control peptides (ViraFEST assay). The sample consisted of cultured CD4+ T cells from blood. The source is a human donor with COVID-19.

This sequence joins TRBV6-1 and TRBJ2-1, with 8 bases lining up with TRBD2. In germline, CDR1 is MNHNS, CDR2 SASEGT. The J segment lost 0 bases and the V segment lost 7 bases, leaving 11 bases of the junction unmatched. CDR3 length: 17 amino acids. The CDR3 nucleotides are TGTGCCAGCACCTCCCCCCTTAGCGGGGCCTCCTACAATGAGCAGTTCTTC. It specifies CASTSPLSGASYNEQFF.

This clonotype has more than one count but fewer than ten. DNA of the CDR3: TGTGCCAGTACTAGCGGGGGGATGACCCAGTACTTC. Encoded protein: CASTSGGMTQYF. The rearrangement joins TRBV7-2 to TRBJ2-5, with 12 nucleotides matching TRBD2. Looked up from germline, CDR1 is SGHTA and CDR2 is FQGNSA. The CDR3 has 12 amino acids. With 9 bases clipped from V and 7 bases from J, the junction kept 3 bases outside the gene matches.

The V call is TRBV20-1, the J call TRBJ2-3; 8 bases line up with TRBD2. V gave up 1 base and J gave up 2 bases; unmatched junction bases: 8. Germline V CDR1 and CDR2: DFQATT, SNEGSKA (reference sequence). The CDR3 loop spans 16 amino acids. Here the CDR3 reads CSARGLASLLTDTQYF. The CDR3, as DNA: TGCAGTGCTAGAGGACTAGCGAGCCTTCTCACAGATACGCAGTATTTT.

The V and J genes are TRBV12-3 or TRBV12-4 and TRBJ1-2; 7 positions match TRBD1. The CDR3 consists of 12 residues. The V gene end was trimmed by 6 bases and the J gene end by 5 bases; junction bases not matched to a gene: 3. The CDR3 sequence: CASSPGGYGYTF. CDR3 in DNA: TGTGCCAGCAGCCCAGGGGGTTATGGCTACACCTTC.

The chain has TRBV15 and TRBJ2-1; possible D gene TRBD1, 7 bases. The CDR3 consists of 14 residues. The ends were cut back, 1 base at V and 5 bases at J, with 9 bases in the middle. Per germline, CDR1 LNHNV and CDR2 YYDKDF (reference sequence). The CDR3 coding sequence is TGTGCCACCAGCAGAGCCAGGGGGGACAATGAGCAGTTCTTC. Protein product: CATSRARGDNEQFF.

The chain carries TRBV20-1 and TRBJ1-1; 8 positions agree with TRBD1. Germline V CDR1 and CDR2: DFQATT, SNEGSKA (reference sequence). CDR3 length equals 12 residues. The junction had 3 bases not matched to a gene; V was cut back by 8 bases and J by 1 base. The CDR3 here is CSPGQGNTEAFF. The CDR3 bases are TGCAGTCCCGGACAGGGGAACACTGAAGCTTTCTTT.

The chain uses TRBV6-5 and TRBJ1-2, with TRBD1 as a possible D gene (6 bases). V gave up 4 bases and J gave up 8 bases, with 17 bases separating them. CDR1 and CDR2 (germline): MNHEY, SVGAGI. CDR3 length equals 14 residues. CDR3 nucleotides: TGTGCCAGCAGTTCACCGGGACAAGTGGGGGGCTACACCTTC. Amino acid sequence: CASSSPGQVGGYTF.

The chain combines TRBV20-1 with TRBJ2-5; TRBD2 matches at 13 bases. The germline V gene encodes CDR1 DFQATT and CDR2 SNEGSKA (reference sequence). Trimming removed 6 bases from V and 1 base from J; junction bases left unmatched: 5. The CDR3 totals 15 residues. The DNA for the CDR3 is TGCAGTGCCCTCGGACTAGCGGGGGCCCAAGAGACCCAGTACTTC. This sequence encodes CSALGLAGAQETQYF.

This clonotype was seen a few times. The V and J genes are TRBV7-9 and TRBJ1-2; D not resolved. The germline V and J ends were trimmed by 3 bases and 5 bases, with 13 bases remaining between them. CDR1 is SEHNR and CDR2 is FQNEAQ in the germline V gene (reference sequence). The CDR3 is 14 amino acids. The CDR3 loop is CASSFSNSDYGYTF. The CDR3 nucleotides read TGTGCCAGCAGCTTTTCCAACAGTGATTATGGCTACACCTTC.

V gene TRBV18 combines with J gene TRBJ1-2, with D possibly being TRBD1 (5 bases). The germline gives CDR1 KGHSH, CDR2 LQKENI. Trimming pared 3 bases from V and 7 bases from J, leaving 12 bases between. This CDR3 has 13 amino acids. The CDR3 DNA reads TGTGCCAGCTCACCCGCAGGGAGGGGTGGCTACACCTTC. It is translated as CASSPAGRGGYTF.

This chain uses TRBV14 with TRBJ2-5; TRBD2 aligns across 9 bases. V shed 3 bases and J 2 bases; nucleotides not matched to a gene: 4. The CDR3 extends over 15 amino acids. Germline V gene data show CDR1 as SGHDN and CDR2 as FVKESK. As DNA, the CDR3 is TGTGCCAGCAGCCACAGAAGCGGGGGGCAAGAGACCCAGTACTTC. It translates to CASSHRSGGQETQYF.

The rearrangement uses TRBV2 and TRBJ1-1; D not certain. This CDR3 comprises 13 residues. Trimming took off 4 bases at V and 0 bases at J, with 6 bases between the two ends. Looked up from germline, CDR1 is SNHLY and CDR2 is FYNNEI. This CDR3 is CASSGNMNTEAFF. The DNA of the CDR3 is TGTGCCAGCAGTGGGAACATGAACACTGAAGCTTTCTTT.

This clonotype was counted a few times. The chain recombines TRBV7-9 with TRBJ2-6; D gene ambiguous. The CDR3 loop spans 17 amino acids. V lost 6 bases, J lost 0 bases, and 15 bases lay in between. CDR1 is SEHNR, CDR2 FQNEAQ, per germline (reference sequence). In DNA form, the CDR3 reads TGTGCCAGCAGGCATTTGGGGTCCCACTCTGGGGCCAACGTCCTGACTTTC. This encodes CASRHLGSHSGANVLTF. Looking up the rest from reference TRBV7-9 and TRBJ2-6 gives the full variable domain: DTGVSQNPRHKITKRGQNVTFRCDPISEHNRLYWYRQTLGQGPEFLTYFQNEAQLEKSRLLSDRFSAERPKGSFSTLEIQRTEQGDSAMYLCASRHLGSHSGANVLTFGAGSRLTVL.

This clonotype was counted a few times. The chain has TRBV27 and TRBJ1-3; 8 bases map to TRBD1. CDR3 length equals 16 residues. CDR1 is MNHEY and CDR2 is SMNVEV in the germline V gene (reference sequence). The trim removed 7 bases at V and 4 bases at J, leaving 12 bases unmatched. The CDR3 sequence is CASKAIDRGVGNTIYF. The CDR3 DNA sequence: TGTGCCAGCAAAGCCATAGACAGGGGCGTAGGAAACACCATATATTTT.

There are a few counts of this clonotype. The chain joins TRBV6-5 to TRBJ2-3; 8 bases agree with TRBD1. Trimming removed 4 bases from V and 3 bases from J; junction bases left unmatched: 9. This CDR3 region has 16 residues. Looked up from germline, CDR1 is MNHEY and CDR2 is SVGAGI. The CDR3 region has the DNA TGTGCCAGCAGTTCGCAGGGGGCGCGAAGGACAGATACGCAGTATTTT. Translated: CASSSQGARRTDTQYF.

This sequence joins TRBV20-1 and TRBJ1-2; no reliable D call. Trimming took off 4 bases at V and 0 bases at J, with 15 bases between the two ends. This CDR3 is built from 15 residues. Germline CDR1 and CDR2: DFQATT and SNEGSKA (reference sequence). CDR3 coding DNA: TGCAGTGCTAAGCAAGGGCCTTCCCCTAACTATGGCTACACCTTC. The encoded protein is CSAKQGPSPNYGYTF.

This clonotype has just a few counts. This sequence joins TRBV20-1 and TRBJ1-2, with a tentative D call TRBD1 (5 bases). V was clipped by 0 bases and J by 5 bases, with 16 bases between them. The CDR3 spans 15 residues. Germline CDR1 and CDR2: DFQATT and SNEGSKA (reference sequence). The CDR3 bases are TGCAGTGCTAGAGAGTTAACTCGACAGTTATATGGCTACACCTTC. Translation gives CSARELTRQLYGYTF.

The sample holds a few counts of this clonotype. This chain joins TRBV11-3 and TRBJ2-3, with 9 bases aligning to TRBD2. The length of the CDR3 is 15 residues. After removal of 5 bases from V and 7 bases from J, the junction contained 10 bases not matched to a gene. Germline V gene lookup returns CDR1 SGHNT and CDR2 YENEEA. The CDR3 spells CASSPGSAGGYTQYF. The CDR3 DNA follows: TGTGCCAGCAGCCCGGGGTCAGCGGGGGGCTATACGCAGTATTTT.

The J gene is TRBJ2-5, the V gene TRBV4-2; no reliable D call. The CDR3 spans 14 residues. Germline lookup yields CDR1 LGHNA and CDR2 YNFKEQ. V was cut by 4 bases and J by 6 bases, with 15 bases left in between. CDR3 in amino acids: CASSPRIFVKTQYF. The CDR3 coding sequence is TGTGCCAGCAGCCCACGGATTTTCGTAAAGACCCAGTACTTC.

CDR3 residues: CASSPGTGSNQPQHF. The CDR3 nucleotides read TGCGCCAGCAGCCCAGGGACAGGGAGCAATCAGCCCCAGCATTTT. The J gene is TRBJ1-5, the V gene TRBV5-1; 9 bases align to TRBD1. Per germline, CDR1 SGHRS and CDR2 YFSETQ. V dropped 4 bases and J dropped 1; count of bases not matched to a gene: 3. The CDR3 is 15 amino acids.

Within the sample, this clonotype is medium-sized. The chain recombines TRBV7-2 with TRBJ1-2; D is uncertain. Trimming took off 3 bases at V and 5 bases at J, with 10 bases between the two ends. Germline CDR1 is SGHTA and CDR2 is FQGNSA. The CDR3 spans 13 residues. CDR3 DNA sequence: TGTGCCAGCAGCTTGGAGGCGGCATATGGCTACACCTTC. Protein: CASSLEAAYGYTF.

This clonotype qualifies as large (0.1 to 1%). The rearrangement joins TRBV27 to TRBJ2-2, with 8 bases that match TRBD1. Trimming at V came to 6 bases and at J to 5 bases, leaving 11 bases not matched to a gene. The CDR3 consists of 16 residues. Per germline, CDR1 MNHEY and CDR2 SMNVEV (reference sequence). As DNA, the CDR3 is TGTGCCAGCAGCCATCGACAGGGGCTCGGAACCGGGGAGCTGTTTTTT. This codes for CASSHRQGLGTGELFF.

The rearrangement links TRBV12-3 or TRBV12-4 to TRBJ1-2; D possibly corresponds to TRBD1 (5 bases). V was clipped by 4 bases and J by 3 bases, with 12 bases between them. The CDR3 loop spans 14 amino acids. The CDR3: CASSSRAGDYGYTF. The CDR3 nucleotides are TGTGCCAGCAGTTCCCGGGCGGGGGACTATGGCTACACCTTC.

This clonotype has just a few counts. CDR3 in amino acids: CASSHRESGTEAFF. CDR3 bases: TGTGCCAGCAGCCACAGGGAGAGTGGCACTGAAGCTTTCTTT. The rearrangement uses TRBV12-3 or TRBV12-4 and TRBJ1-1; tentatively, D is TRBD1 (6 bases). Trimming removed 6 bases from V and 4 bases from J, with 15 bases in between. The CDR3 runs to 14 residues.

By proportion, this clonotype is medium-sized. This rearrangement joins TRBV10-1 to TRBJ2-3, with D uncertain. The length of the CDR3 is 15 residues. Germline CDR1 is WNHNN and CDR2 is SYGVQD (reference sequence). Trimming took off 3 bases at V and 1 base at J, with 11 bases between the two ends. The CDR3, as DNA: TGCGCCAGCAGTGACTTTTTGCTCGGCACAGATACGCAGTATTTT. Translated, it gives CASSDFLLGTDTQYF.

This clonotype was counted between two and nine times. V and J are TRBV10-3 and TRBJ1-1; D unresolved. The V gene's germline CDR1 is ENHRY and CDR2 SYGVKD. V gave up 6 bases and J gave up 4 bases, with 9 bases separating them. The CDR3 runs to 12 residues. The CDR3 loop is CAIRTQTTEAFF. CDR3 bases: TGTGCCATCAGGACCCAGACCACTGAAGCTTTCTTT.

This clonotype was recorded a few times. This chain links TRBV6-1 with TRBJ2-5; D is unclear. From germline, CDR1 is MNHNS and CDR2 SASEGT. V lost 0 bases to trimming and J lost 5 bases, with 16 bases between them. CDR3 length: 16 residues. In DNA, the CDR3 is TGTGCCAGCAGTGAAGCGGGATTTACGGCAGGCGAGACCCAGTACTTC. Amino acids: CASSEAGFTAGETQYF.

The chain recombines TRBV6-1 with TRBJ2-7; D is perhaps TRBD1 (5 bases). CDR3 length: 13 residues. Trimming shortened V by 7 bases and J by 2 bases, and 12 bases separated the two germline ends. Germline assignment: CDR1 MNHNS and CDR2 SASEGT. CDR3 in amino acids: CASTSGRAYEQYF. Written as DNA, the CDR3 is TGTGCCAGCACGTCCGGCAGGGCCTACGAGCAGTACTTC.

This rearrangement joins TRBV6-4 to TRBJ2-2, with 7 positions matching TRBD2. J lost 6 bases, V lost 0 bases, and 10 bases had no gene match. CDR3 length: 17 amino acids. Germline V gene data show CDR1 as MRHNA and CDR2 as SNTAGT. CDR3 coding DNA: TGTGCCAGCAGTGACTCCCCGTTGGGAGGGGTTTCCGGGGAGCTGTTTTTT. Its protein is CASSDSPLGGVSGELFF.